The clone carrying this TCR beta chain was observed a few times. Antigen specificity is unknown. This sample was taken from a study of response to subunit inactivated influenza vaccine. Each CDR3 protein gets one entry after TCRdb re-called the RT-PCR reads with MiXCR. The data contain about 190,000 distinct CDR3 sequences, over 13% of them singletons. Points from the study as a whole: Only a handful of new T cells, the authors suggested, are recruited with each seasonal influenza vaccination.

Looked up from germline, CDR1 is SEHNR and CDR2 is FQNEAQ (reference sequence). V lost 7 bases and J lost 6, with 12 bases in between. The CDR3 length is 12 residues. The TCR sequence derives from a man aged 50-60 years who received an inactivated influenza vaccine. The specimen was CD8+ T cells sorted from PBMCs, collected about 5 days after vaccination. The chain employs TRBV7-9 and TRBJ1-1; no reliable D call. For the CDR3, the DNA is TGTGCCAGCACTAATTCGGGTTCTGAAGCTTTCTTT. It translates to CASTNSGSEAFF.